This is a list of T cell receptor beta chains from one sample in a study of blood T cell repertoires in COVID-19. Sequencing used immunoSEQ multiplex PCR; TCRdb keeps in-frame clones, though not all of them. The sample includes some 510,000 clones, roughly 90% of them seen just once. The specimen sequenced was PBMCs or T cells enriched from blood (not recorded which). The receptors originated from a woman aged 35 to 49 who had recovered from COVID-19. Both conserved end residues are part of each CDR3. The order of the fields is clone size, J gene, V gene, D gene, CDR3 protein, CDR3 DNA. D genes are given only for firm matches. The size of a clone is reported for some rows only, either as once, few or many, or as a class for expanded clones.

once TRBJ2-5 TRBV5-1 TRBD2 CASSLVSGSPQETQYF TGCGCCAGCAGCTTGGTTAGCGGGAGCCCCCAAGAGACCCAGTACTTC
NA TRBJ1-1 TRBV19 NA CASSIRSFGVTEAFF TGTGCCAGTAGTATAAGATCCTTCGGTGTTACTGAAGCTTTCTTT
NA TRBJ2-1 TRBV6-5 NA CASSYSDNEQFF TGTGCCAGCAGTTACTCCGACAATGAGCAGTTCTTC
NA TRBJ2-1 TRBV5-1 TRBD1 CASSMGTGGYNEQFF TGCGCCAGCAGCATGGGGACAGGGGGCTACAATGAGCAGTTCTTC
once TRBJ1-1 TRBV3-1/TRBV3-2 NA CASSQAGGRSEAFF TGTGCCAGCAGCCAAGCGGGGGGGCGAAGTGAAGCTTTCTTT
NA TRBJ2-7 TRBV7-2 NA CASSLTSGAEQYF TGTGCCAGCAGCTTAACATCAGGGGCCGAGCAGTACTTC
NA TRBJ2-1 TRBV4-1 NA CASSQPPTRTTYNEQFF TGCGCCAGCAGCCAGCCCCCCACCCGGACAACTTACAATGAGCAGTTCTTC
NA TRBJ2-3 TRBV18 NA CASSREDTQYF TGTGCCAGCTCTCGGGAGGATACGCAGTATTTT
few TRBJ1-4 TRBV15 TRBD1 CATSKETGSGKLFF TGTGCCACCAGCAAGGAGACAGGGAGTGGGAAACTGTTTTTT
NA TRBJ1-4 TRBV18 NA CASSPTTGRYEKLFF TGTGCCAGCTCACCCACGACAGGACGGTATGAAAAACTGTTTTTT
NA TRBJ1-5 TRBV2 TRBD1 CASSQLTGDSNQPQHF TGTGCCAGCAGTCAACTGACAGGGGATAGCAATCAGCCCCAGCATTTT
NA TRBJ1-4 TRBV30 NA CAWATGWGEKLFF TGTGCCTGGGCGACAGGATGGGGTGAAAAACTGTTTTTT
NA TRBJ2-1 TRBV19 NA CASSFRGEQFF TGTGCCAGTAGCTTCAGGGGTGAGCAGTTCTTC
NA TRBJ2-3 TRBV15 TRBD2 CATAGLAGGDTQYF TGTGCCACTGCGGGACTAGCGGGAGGAGATACGCAGTATTTT